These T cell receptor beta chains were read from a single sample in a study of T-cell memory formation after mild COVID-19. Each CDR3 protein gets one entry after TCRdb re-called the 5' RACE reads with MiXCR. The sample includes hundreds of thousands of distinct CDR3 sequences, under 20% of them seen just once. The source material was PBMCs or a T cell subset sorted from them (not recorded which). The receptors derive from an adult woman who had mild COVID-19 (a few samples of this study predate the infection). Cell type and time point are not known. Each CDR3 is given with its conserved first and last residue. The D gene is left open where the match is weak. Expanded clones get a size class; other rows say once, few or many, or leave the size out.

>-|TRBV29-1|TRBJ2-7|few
TGCAGCGCGGGGGAAACCTACGAGCAGTACTTC
CSAGETYEQYF
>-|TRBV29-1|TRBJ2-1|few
TGCAGCGTTGAAGGACGCGGGAAGAACAATGAGCAGTTCTTC
CSVEGRGKNNEQFF
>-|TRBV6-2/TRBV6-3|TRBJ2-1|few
TGTGCCAGCAGTCCAACTGACTGGGGTGAGCAGTTCTTC
CASSPTDWGEQFF
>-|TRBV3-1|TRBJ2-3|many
TGTGCCAGCAGCCAAGAGGCGGGGATCGATGATACGCAGTATTTT
CASSQEAGIDDTQYF
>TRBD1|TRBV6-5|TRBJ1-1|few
TGTGCCAGCAGTTATCGGGGGACAGGGGTAACCGCTGAAGCTTTCTTT
CASSYRGTGVTAEAFF
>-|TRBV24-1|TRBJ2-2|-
TGTGCCACCAGATCACAGACGAACACCGGGGAGCTGTTTTTT
CATRSQTNTGELFF
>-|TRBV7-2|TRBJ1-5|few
TGTGCCAGCAGCCCGGGAAGGGGAAGCAATCAGCCCCAGCATTTT
CASSPGRGSNQPQHF
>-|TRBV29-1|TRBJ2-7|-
TGCAGCGTTGAACCCCAGGGTGCCTACGAGCAGTACTTC
CSVEPQGAYEQYF
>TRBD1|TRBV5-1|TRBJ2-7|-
TGCGCCAGCAGCTCCGGGACAGGGGAATACGAGCAGTACTTC
CASSSGTGEYEQYF
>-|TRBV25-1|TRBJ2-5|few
TGTGCCAGCAGTGACCCCACAGGGTTGGAGACCCAGTACTTC
CASSDPTGLETQYF
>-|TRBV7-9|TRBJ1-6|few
TGTGCCAGCAGCTTTATTCCCGGCAGCTCCTATAATTCACCCCTCCACTTT
CASSFIPGSSYNSPLHF
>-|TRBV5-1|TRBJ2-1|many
TGCGCCAGCAGCTTGTTGAGGGACTCCTACAATGAGCAGTTCTTC
CASSLLRDSYNEQFF
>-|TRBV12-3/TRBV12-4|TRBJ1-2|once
TGTGCCAGCAGAGGGGAGTCCAGGGGCTATGGCTACACCTTC
CASRGESRGYGYTF